Listed below are T cell receptor beta chains from one sample, sequenced in a study of T cell responses to AZD1222 COVID-19 vaccine. Clones were sequenced by immunoSEQ multiplex PCR, and TCRdb holds only the in-frame ones, with some missing. The top ten hold 20% to 25% of the sample, which has roughly 110,000 clones, around 91% seen once. This specimen consisted of peripheral blood, obtained on day 0 of AZD1222 vaccination. These receptors all stem from an adult in good health. The CDR3 runs from the conserved cysteine through the conserved F or W. D genes are given only for firm matches. Expanded clones get a size class; other rows say once, few or many, or leave the size out.

>-|TRBJ1-6|-|TRBV6-5
TGTGCCAGCACTGTGGGCAGGGACTCACCCCTCCACTTT
CASTVGRDSPLHF
>-|TRBJ2-7|-|TRBV10-3
TGTGCCATCAGTTCCTCACAGTCCTCTTTGGGCCACGAGCAGTACTTC
CAISSSQSSLGHEQYF
>once|TRBJ2-2|-|TRBV10-3
TGTGCCATCAGATTAACCGGGGAGCTGTTTTTT
CAIRLTGELFF
>-|TRBJ1-2|TRBD1|TRBV5-1
TGCGCCAGCAGCAGGGACAGGGGTTCCTATGGCTACACCTTC
CASSRDRGSYGYTF
>-|TRBJ1-2|-|TRBV5-5
TGTGCCAGCAGCTTGATCGGGATGCAGAGCTATGGCTACACCTTC
CASSLIGMQSYGYTF
>-|TRBJ1-6|-|TRBV7-2
TGTGCCAGCAGCTTGGCAGAGAATTCACCCCTCCACTTT
CASSLAENSPLHF
>-|TRBJ2-5|TRBD1|TRBV12-5
TGTGCTAGTGGTTTTGTCGCGATTGGACAGGGGCGAGAGACCCAGTACTTC
CASGFVAIGQGRETQYF
>-|TRBJ2-3|TRBD1|TRBV5-1
TGCGCCAGCAGCTTGGACGGCAGGGGGCGCGTAGATACGCAGTATTTT
CASSLDGRGRVDTQYF
>-|TRBJ1-4|TRBD1|TRBV18
TGTGCCAGCTCACCGGCTCCAGGGGGCGTTGAAAAACTGTTTTTT
CASSPAPGGVEKLFF
>-|TRBJ2-1|-|TRBV11-2
TGTGCCAGCAGCTTTCCAGTTGGTCTTGACAATGAGCAGTTCTTC
CASSFPVGLDNEQFF
>-|TRBJ2-1|-|TRBV7-2
TGTGCCAGCAGCTTAGAAGGGGGGGGCTACAATGAGCAGTTCTTC
CASSLEGGGYNEQFF
>-|TRBJ2-7|-|TRBV21-1
TGTGCCAGCAGCTACAGGGGAACCTACGAGCAGTACTTC
CASSYRGTYEQYF
>-|TRBJ2-1|-|TRBV25-1
TGTGCCAGCAGTGAGCGAGCCGCTACCAGCTCCTACAATGAGCAGTTCTTC
CASSERAATSSYNEQFF
>-|TRBJ1-1|-|TRBV20-1
TGCAGTGCCATACCGCAGAGGGAAGCTTTCTTT
CSAIPQREAFF
>once|TRBJ2-3|-|TRBV11-3
TGTGCCAGCAGCTTAGAAGGTTCCGATGGAGCAGATACGCAGTATTTT
CASSLEGSDGADTQYF
>-|TRBJ2-6|TRBD1|TRBV5-3
TGTGCCAGAAGCCGAAGAGGCCCGGGACAGGGGTTTTCTGGGGCCAACGTCCTGACTTTC
CARSRRGPGQGFSGANVLTF
>once|TRBJ2-1|-|TRBV7-9
TGTGCCAGCAGCTTAGTACAGGGAACAATCAATGAGCAGTTCTTC
CASSLVQGTINEQFF
>-|TRBJ2-1|TRBD2|TRBV7-6
TGTGCCAGCAGCTTAGGCCTTAGCGGGGGGCCTAACAATGAGCAGTTCTTC
CASSLGLSGGPNNEQFF
>-|TRBJ2-5|TRBD2|TRBV29-1
TGCAGCGTTGACGGGGGGGCATGGGAGACCCAGTACTTC
CSVDGGAWETQYF
>once|TRBJ2-1|TRBD2|TRBV2
TGTGCCAGCAGTGAGGTAGCGGGGGGAATCTACAATGAGCAGTTCTTC
CASSEVAGGIYNEQFF
>-|TRBJ1-1|-|TRBV7-9
TGTGCCAGCAGCTTGTTTGAAGCTTTCTTT
CASSLFEAFF
>-|TRBJ2-3|-|TRBV7-2
TGTGCCAGCAGCTTAGCGATCACAGATACGCAGTATTTT
CASSLAITDTQYF
>-|TRBJ2-7|-|TRBV7-2
TGTGCCAGCATCTCCACAGGACTCTCCTACGAGCAGTACTTC
CASISTGLSYEQYF
>-|TRBJ1-5|-|TRBV5-1
TGCGCCAGCAGCTTAGACAGCTATCAGCCCCAGCATTTT
CASSLDSYQPQHF
>-|TRBJ1-1|-|TRBV6-2/TRBV6-3
TGTGCCAGCAGTTATGCCAGGGCCACTGAAGCTTTCTTT
CASSYARATEAFF
>-|TRBJ2-7|-|TRBV18
TGTGCCAGCTCCCTCAGGGACGGGGCCTACGAGCAGTACTTC
CASSLRDGAYEQYF
>-|TRBJ1-1|TRBD1|TRBV19
TGTGCCAGTAGATCCCTGGGACAGGGGAACACTGAAGCTTTCTTT
CASRSLGQGNTEAFF
>-|TRBJ2-7|TRBD1|TRBV6-5
TGTGCCAGCAGAAGGACAGGGGGCGCCTACGAGCAGTACTTC
CASRRTGGAYEQYF
>few|TRBJ2-3|TRBD2|TRBV7-6
TGTGCCAGCAGCGCCGGGGACCTAGCGGGCTTCATAAAGGGCACAGATACGCAGTATTTT
CASSAGDLAGFIKGTDTQYF
>-|TRBJ1-6|-|TRBV6-5
TGTGCCAGCAGATTCGGACGCAACAATTCACCCCTCCACTTT
CASRFGRNNSPLHF
>-|TRBJ1-1|TRBD1|TRBV15
TGTGCCACCCGGGACAGGGGACGGGGGACTGAAGCTTTCTTT
CATRDRGRGTEAFF
>-|TRBJ2-7|TRBD2|TRBV25-1
TGTGCCAGCAGCGAACCGGGACTAGCGGGGAGGGCGTCCAACGAGCAGTACTTC
CASSEPGLAGRASNEQYF
>-|TRBJ2-2|-|TRBV7-9
TGTGCCAGCAGCTGGACGATCACTACCTACGGGGAGCTGTTTTTT
CASSWTITTYGELFF
>once|TRBJ1-6|TRBD1|TRBV11-2
TGTGCCAGCAGCTTAGGATTTTCCGGGACAGTGGCTTCACCCCTCCACTTT
CASSLGFSGTVASPLHF
>-|TRBJ1-1|-|TRBV7-8
TGTGCCAGCAGCTTCCCCCCTACAGGGGAAGCTTTCTTT
CASSFPPTGEAFF
>-|TRBJ1-2|-|TRBV7-2
TGTGCCAGCAGCTTAGCAGGGGATCTCGATGGCTACACCTTC
CASSLAGDLDGYTF
>-|TRBJ1-2|-|TRBV6-2/TRBV6-3
TGTGCCAGCAGCCGCGCCCGGGGGAAGGCCGGTGGCTACACCTTC
CASSRARGKAGGYTF
>once|TRBJ1-1|-|TRBV3-1/TRBV3-2
TGTGCCAGCAGCCACATCGTGGGATCGAACACTGAAGCTTTCTTT
CASSHIVGSNTEAFF
>-|TRBJ2-7|-|TRBV4-2
TGTGCCAGCAGCCAAGTACGGGAGACGGGCGAGCAGTACTTC
CASSQVRETGEQYF
>-|TRBJ2-7|-|TRBV12-3/TRBV12-4
TGTGCCAGCACCGTGGGCGGCTACGAGCAGTACTTC
CASTVGGYEQYF
>-|TRBJ2-3|TRBD2|TRBV5-1
TGCGCCAGCAGCCGCTCAATCGGGACTAGTGGGGGGGATACGCAGTATTTT
CASSRSIGTSGGDTQYF
>-|TRBJ2-5|TRBD1|TRBV20-1
TGCAGTGGCCACAGGGGAGAGACCCAGTACTTC
CSGHRGETQYF
>-|TRBJ2-5|-|TRBV12-3/TRBV12-4
TGTGCCAGCACCCAATCCCTCCAAGAGACCCAGTACTTC
CASTQSLQETQYF